These 3 T cell receptor beta chains were sequenced from one sample in a study of cytomegalovirus exposure and HLA in healthy donors. Both 60 Vbeta primers and 13 Jbeta primers went into the PCR. Data came from immunoSEQ multiplex PCR; TCRdb stores just in-frame clones and leaves some out. In the table there are over 85,000 clones, 86% of which are singletons. The sequenced material came from PBMCs. The receptors originated from a man in his forties in good health and CMV-seronegative.

The rearrangement uses TRBV7-9 and TRBJ2-5; 7 bases align to TRBD1. Germline CDR1 is SEHNR and CDR2 is FQNEAQ (reference sequence). This CDR3 is built from 16 residues. J was trimmed by 7 bases and V by 3 bases; bases with no gene match: 14. The DNA for the CDR3 is TGTGCCAGCAGCTTTGGTGAAAGGGGGCCTGGGGGGACCCAGTACTTC. Residues: CASSFGERGPGGTQYF.

The genes are TRBV18 and TRBJ2-2, with no clear D. CDR1 KGHSH and CDR2 LQKENI come from the germline V gene. The CDR3 is 16 amino acids. Trimming took 3 bases from V and 5 from J, leaving 16 bases between them. The CDR3 coding sequence is TGTGCCAGCTCACCGCTCTTTAGTGACTTAACCGGGGAGCTGTTTTTT. Translation: CASSPLFSDLTGELFF.

This chain joins TRBV6-1 and TRBJ2-5; D might be TRBD2 (6 bases). This CDR3 is built from 15 residues. Germline V gene data show CDR1 as MNHNS and CDR2 as SASEGT. Trimming took 10 bases from V and 7 from J, leaving 25 bases between them. CDR3 amino acids: CATRRRDSNRGTQYF. The CDR3 region has the DNA TGTGCCACTCGAAGACGGGACTCGAATCGAGGGACCCAGTACTTC.